A selection of T cell receptor beta chains follows, all from one sample in a study of blood T cell repertoires in COVID-19. Using immunoSEQ multiplex PCR, the repertoire was profiled, and TCRdb retains in-frame clones only, with some absent. Found here are some 180,000 clones, 80% to 85% of them singletons; the top ten hold roughly a tenth. Sequenced sample: peripheral blood. Receptors originate from an older man with active or convalescent COVID-19. Both conserved end residues are trimmed from each CDR3. Fields, in order: J gene, D gene, V gene, CDR3 protein. The D gene is left open where the match is weak.

j_call: TRBJ2-3
d_call: NA
v_call: TRBV2
cdr3_aa: ASRPRGDTQY

j_call: TRBJ2-5
d_call: NA
v_call: TRBV19
cdr3_aa: ASSIRQQETQY

j_call: TRBJ2-3
d_call: TRBD2
v_call: TRBV19
cdr3_aa: ASSTPGLADTQY

j_call: TRBJ1-2
d_call: NA
v_call: TRBV6-2/TRBV6-3
cdr3_aa: ASSYSGQRSYGYT

j_call: TRBJ1-3
d_call: NA
v_call: TRBV7-9
cdr3_aa: ASSKASGMGNTIY

j_call: TRBJ1-2
d_call: TRBD1
v_call: TRBV5-4
cdr3_aa: ASSLTGGGGYT

j_call: TRBJ1-2
d_call: TRBD1
v_call: TRBV30
cdr3_aa: AWSTQGGGYT

j_call: TRBJ2-1
d_call: TRBD2
v_call: TRBV4-1
cdr3_aa: ASSQDGSSGRYEQF

j_call: TRBJ2-7
d_call: TRBD2
v_call: TRBV18
cdr3_aa: ASSASLGSGRFYEQY

j_call: TRBJ2-1
d_call: TRBD1
v_call: TRBV2
cdr3_aa: ASSGQGANEQF

j_call: TRBJ1-3
d_call: TRBD1
v_call: TRBV6-1
cdr3_aa: ASREIRDRDRRNTIY

j_call: TRBJ1-4
d_call: TRBD1
v_call: TRBV18
cdr3_aa: ASSFTTGANEKLF

j_call: TRBJ2-2
d_call: NA
v_call: TRBV6-6
cdr3_aa: ASSSTLTGNTGELF

j_call: TRBJ2-1
d_call: NA
v_call: TRBV7-2
cdr3_aa: ASSSAIVLATYNEQF

j_call: TRBJ2-2
d_call: TRBD1
v_call: TRBV5-1
cdr3_aa: ASSLKKTGGNTGELF

j_call: TRBJ1-3
d_call: NA
v_call: TRBV19
cdr3_aa: ASSIRAGNTIY

j_call: TRBJ2-1
d_call: NA
v_call: TRBV5-1
cdr3_aa: ASSFGGTSYNEQF

j_call: TRBJ2-7
d_call: TRBD2
v_call: TRBV15
cdr3_aa: ATSRGAGAYEQY

j_call: TRBJ1-1
d_call: TRBD1
v_call: TRBV2
cdr3_aa: ASRAGGGTEAF

j_call: TRBJ1-5
d_call: NA
v_call: TRBV10-3
cdr3_aa: ATRQNGGNQPQH

j_call: TRBJ2-1
d_call: TRBD1
v_call: TRBV18
cdr3_aa: ASSSYRGFLNEQF

j_call: TRBJ2-7
d_call: NA
v_call: TRBV12-3/TRBV12-4
cdr3_aa: ASSARSYEQY

j_call: TRBJ1-2
d_call: NA
v_call: TRBV28
cdr3_aa: ASSFRGPLGYT

j_call: TRBJ2-7
d_call: NA
v_call: TRBV19
cdr3_aa: ASRRGQTYEQY

j_call: TRBJ1-6
d_call: NA
v_call: TRBV5-1
cdr3_aa: ASRGTGNNSPLH

j_call: TRBJ1-1
d_call: TRBD1
v_call: TRBV5-5
cdr3_aa: ASSFPTGTEAF

j_call: TRBJ1-4
d_call: TRBD1
v_call: TRBV4-3
cdr3_aa: ASSQSTGAEGEKLF

j_call: TRBJ2-1
d_call: NA
v_call: TRBV2
cdr3_aa: ASSEVSSLYNEQF

j_call: TRBJ1-1
d_call: NA
v_call: TRBV5-1
cdr3_aa: ASSLAWGLTEAF

j_call: TRBJ2-2
d_call: NA
v_call: TRBV12-3/TRBV12-4
cdr3_aa: ASSPLRPELF

j_call: TRBJ1-3
d_call: TRBD1
v_call: TRBV28
cdr3_aa: ASILQGLSGNTIY

j_call: TRBJ2-3
d_call: TRBD1
v_call: TRBV5-1
cdr3_aa: ASSLRGHVTDTQY

j_call: TRBJ1-4
d_call: NA
v_call: TRBV11-2
cdr3_aa: ASSARPVAANEKLF

j_call: TRBJ2-7
d_call: TRBD1
v_call: TRBV10-2
cdr3_aa: ASSGPGTVLYEQY

j_call: TRBJ1-1
d_call: TRBD1
v_call: TRBV5-4
cdr3_aa: ASSSGQGGMNTEAF

j_call: TRBJ2-2
d_call: NA
v_call: TRBV5-1
cdr3_aa: ASSLEQGLNTGELF

j_call: TRBJ2-2
d_call: TRBD2
v_call: TRBV7-2
cdr3_aa: ASRTRLTSGNTGELF

j_call: TRBJ2-1
d_call: TRBD2
v_call: TRBV6-6
cdr3_aa: ASGTTPEDEQF

j_call: TRBJ1-2
d_call: NA
v_call: TRBV7-9
cdr3_aa: ASSFLGVAHYGYT

j_call: TRBJ2-3
d_call: TRBD2
v_call: TRBV18
cdr3_aa: ASSPIRGGGADTQY

j_call: TRBJ1-2
d_call: TRBD1
v_call: TRBV27
cdr3_aa: ASSLRDSYGYT

j_call: TRBJ2-7
d_call: NA
v_call: TRBV19
cdr3_aa: ASSISFGSGNYEQY

j_call: TRBJ2-3
d_call: TRBD2
v_call: TRBV28
cdr3_aa: ASSRGRGGLKTSTDTQY

j_call: TRBJ1-6
d_call: NA
v_call: TRBV6-1
cdr3_aa: ASSEGSSYNSPLH

j_call: TRBJ2-7
d_call: TRBD2
v_call: TRBV9
cdr3_aa: ASSGTSGRTSPYEQY

j_call: TRBJ1-2
d_call: TRBD1
v_call: TRBV6-2/TRBV6-3
cdr3_aa: ASSSGQGTWNGYT

j_call: TRBJ2-3
d_call: TRBD2
v_call: TRBV4-1
cdr3_aa: ASSQDPPAGLDTQY

j_call: TRBJ1-4
d_call: TRBD1
v_call: TRBV2
cdr3_aa: ASLTRRGTGRSGLGEKLF

j_call: TRBJ2-1
d_call: NA
v_call: TRBV12-3/TRBV12-4
cdr3_aa: ASSITGPEQF

j_call: TRBJ2-7
d_call: NA
v_call: TRBV7-9
cdr3_aa: ASSLAAGKPYEQY

j_call: TRBJ2-1
d_call: TRBD1
v_call: TRBV19
cdr3_aa: ASSATGGASALTGNEQF

j_call: TRBJ2-3
d_call: TRBD2
v_call: TRBV6-1
cdr3_aa: ASSDPSGFTDTQY

j_call: TRBJ1-4
d_call: TRBD1
v_call: TRBV3-1/TRBV3-2
cdr3_aa: ASSHLPGTGSEKLF

j_call: TRBJ2-7
d_call: TRBD1
v_call: TRBV5-1
cdr3_aa: ASSLAGRGIAQY

j_call: TRBJ1-6
d_call: NA
v_call: TRBV4-3
cdr3_aa: ASSQAPEAYNSPLH